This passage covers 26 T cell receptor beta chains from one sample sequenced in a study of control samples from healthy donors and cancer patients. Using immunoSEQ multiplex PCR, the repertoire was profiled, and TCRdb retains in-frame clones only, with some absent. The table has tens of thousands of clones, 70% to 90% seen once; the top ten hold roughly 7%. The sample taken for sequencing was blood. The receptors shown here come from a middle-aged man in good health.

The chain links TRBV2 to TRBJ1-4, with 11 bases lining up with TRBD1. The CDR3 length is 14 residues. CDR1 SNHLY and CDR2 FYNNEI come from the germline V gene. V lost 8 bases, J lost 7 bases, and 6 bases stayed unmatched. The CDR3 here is CASHGQGAAEKLFF. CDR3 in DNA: TGTGCCAGCCATGGACAGGGGGCGGCTGAAAAACTGTTTTTT.

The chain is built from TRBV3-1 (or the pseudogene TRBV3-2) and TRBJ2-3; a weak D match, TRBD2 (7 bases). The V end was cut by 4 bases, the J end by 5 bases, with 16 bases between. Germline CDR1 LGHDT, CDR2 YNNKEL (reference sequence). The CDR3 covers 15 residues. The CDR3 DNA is TGTGCCAGCAGCCCCCGGACGAGGGGGGGAGATACGCAGTATTTT. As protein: CASSPRTRGGDTQYF.

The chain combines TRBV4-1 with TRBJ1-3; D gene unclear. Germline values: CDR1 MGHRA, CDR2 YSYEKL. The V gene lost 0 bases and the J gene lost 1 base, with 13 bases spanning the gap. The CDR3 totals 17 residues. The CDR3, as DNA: TGCGCCAGCAGCCAAGATCGTAGTGGCCTATCTGGAAACACCATATATTTT. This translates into CASSQDRSGLSGNTIYF.

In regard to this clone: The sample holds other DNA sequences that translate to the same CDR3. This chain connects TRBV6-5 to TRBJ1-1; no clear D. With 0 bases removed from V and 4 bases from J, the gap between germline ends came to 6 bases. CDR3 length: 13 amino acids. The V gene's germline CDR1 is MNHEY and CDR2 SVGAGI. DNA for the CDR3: TGTGCCAGCAGTTACTCGGGGTCCACTGAAGCTTTCTTT. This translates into CASSYSGSTEAFF.

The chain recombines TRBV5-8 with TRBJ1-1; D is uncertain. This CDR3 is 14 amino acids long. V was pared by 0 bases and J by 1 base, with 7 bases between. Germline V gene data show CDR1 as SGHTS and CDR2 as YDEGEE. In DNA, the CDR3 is TGTGCCAGCAGCTTGGGGGGAGAGAACACTGAAGCTTTCTTT. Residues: CASSLGGENTEAFF.

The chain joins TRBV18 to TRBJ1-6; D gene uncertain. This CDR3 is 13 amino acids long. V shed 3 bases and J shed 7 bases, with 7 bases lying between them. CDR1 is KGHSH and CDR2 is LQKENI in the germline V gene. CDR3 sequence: CASSPAGNSPLHF. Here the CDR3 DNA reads TGTGCCAGCTCACCCGCGGGGAATTCACCCCTCCACTTT.

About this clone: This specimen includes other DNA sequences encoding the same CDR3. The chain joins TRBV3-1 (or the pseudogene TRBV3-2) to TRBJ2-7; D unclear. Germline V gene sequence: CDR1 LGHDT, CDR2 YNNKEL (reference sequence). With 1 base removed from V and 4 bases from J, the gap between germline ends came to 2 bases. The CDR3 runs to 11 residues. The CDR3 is CASSQAYEQYF. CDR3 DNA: TGTGCCAGCAGCCAAGCATACGAGCAGTACTTC.

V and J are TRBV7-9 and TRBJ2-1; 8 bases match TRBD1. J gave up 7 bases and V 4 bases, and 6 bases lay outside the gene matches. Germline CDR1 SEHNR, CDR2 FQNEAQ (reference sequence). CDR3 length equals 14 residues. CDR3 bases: TGTGCCAGCAGCTCCAGGACAGGGACAAATGAGCAGTTCTTC. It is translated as CASSSRTGTNEQFF.

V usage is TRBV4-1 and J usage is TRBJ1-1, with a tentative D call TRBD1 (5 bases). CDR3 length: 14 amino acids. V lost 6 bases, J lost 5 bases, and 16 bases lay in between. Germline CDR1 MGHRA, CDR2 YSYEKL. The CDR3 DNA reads TGCGCCAGCAGTTACAGGCAGGGTAATACTGAAGCTTTCTTT. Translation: CASSYRQGNTEAFF.

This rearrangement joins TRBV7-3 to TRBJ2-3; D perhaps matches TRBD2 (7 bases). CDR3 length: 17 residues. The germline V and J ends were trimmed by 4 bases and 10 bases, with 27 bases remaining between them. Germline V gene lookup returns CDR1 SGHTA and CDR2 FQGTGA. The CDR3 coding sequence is TGTGCCAGCAGCTCCCTCCCTGGCGGGGGCCAAGCCCCTCCGCAGTATTTT. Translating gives CASSSLPGGGQAPPQYF. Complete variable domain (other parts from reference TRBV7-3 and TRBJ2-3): GAGVSQTPSNKVTEKGKYVELRCDPISGHTALYWYRQSLGQGPEFLIYFQGTGAADDSGLPNDRFFAVRPEGSVSTLKIQRTERGDSAVYLCASSSLPGGGQAPPQYFGPGTRLTVL.

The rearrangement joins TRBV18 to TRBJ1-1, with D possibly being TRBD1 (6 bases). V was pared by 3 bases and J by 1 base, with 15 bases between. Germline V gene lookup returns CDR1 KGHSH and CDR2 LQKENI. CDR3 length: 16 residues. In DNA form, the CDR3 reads TGTGCCAGCTCACCCGCTTTTACAGGGAAGAACACTGAAGCTTTCTTT. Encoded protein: CASSPAFTGKNTEAFF.

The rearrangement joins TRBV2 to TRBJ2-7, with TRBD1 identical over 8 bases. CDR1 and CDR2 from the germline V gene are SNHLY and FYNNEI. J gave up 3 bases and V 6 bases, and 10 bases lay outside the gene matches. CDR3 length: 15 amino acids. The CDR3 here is CASRLEGQEYYEQYF. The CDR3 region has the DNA TGTGCCAGCAGGCTAGAGGGACAGGAGTACTACGAGCAGTACTTC.

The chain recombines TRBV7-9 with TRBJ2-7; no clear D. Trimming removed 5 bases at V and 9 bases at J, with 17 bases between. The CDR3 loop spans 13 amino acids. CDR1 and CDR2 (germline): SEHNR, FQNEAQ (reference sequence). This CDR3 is CASSAVAAGWQYF. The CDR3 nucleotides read TGTGCCAGCAGCGCCGTCGCAGCCGGGTGGCAGTACTTC.

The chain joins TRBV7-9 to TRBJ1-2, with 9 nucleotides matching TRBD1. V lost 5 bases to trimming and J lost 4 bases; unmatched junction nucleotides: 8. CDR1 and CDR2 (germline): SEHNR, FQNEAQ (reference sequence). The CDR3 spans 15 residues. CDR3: CASSRTGVGGYGYTF. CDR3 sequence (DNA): TGTGCCAGCAGCAGGACAGGGGTTGGGGGCTATGGCTACACCTTC.

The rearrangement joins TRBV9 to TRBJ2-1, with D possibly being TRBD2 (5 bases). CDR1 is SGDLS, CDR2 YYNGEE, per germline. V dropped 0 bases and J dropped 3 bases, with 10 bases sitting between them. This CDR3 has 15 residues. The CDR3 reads CASSVVDFSYNEQFF. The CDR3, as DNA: TGTGCCAGCAGCGTAGTGGACTTCAGCTACAATGAGCAGTTCTTC.

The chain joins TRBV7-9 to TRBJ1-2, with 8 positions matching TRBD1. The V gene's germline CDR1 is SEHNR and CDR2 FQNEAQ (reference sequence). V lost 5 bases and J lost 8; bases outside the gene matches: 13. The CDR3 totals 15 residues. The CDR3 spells CASSPWPGGAKGYTF. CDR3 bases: TGTGCCAGCAGCCCATGGCCAGGGGGCGCAAAGGGCTACACCTTC.

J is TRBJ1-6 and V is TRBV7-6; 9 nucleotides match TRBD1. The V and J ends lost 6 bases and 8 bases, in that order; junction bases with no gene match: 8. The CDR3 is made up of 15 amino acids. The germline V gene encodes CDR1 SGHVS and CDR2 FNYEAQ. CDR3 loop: CASSRRTGEDSPLHF. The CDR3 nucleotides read TGTGCCAGCAGTCGAAGGACAGGGGAGGATTCACCCCTCCACTTT.

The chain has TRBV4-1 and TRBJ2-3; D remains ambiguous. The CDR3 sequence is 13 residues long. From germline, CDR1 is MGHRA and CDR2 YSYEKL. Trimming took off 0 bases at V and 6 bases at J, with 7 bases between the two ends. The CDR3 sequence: CASSQDTPDTQYF. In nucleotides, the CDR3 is TGCGCCAGCAGCCAAGATACCCCCGATACGCAGTATTTT.

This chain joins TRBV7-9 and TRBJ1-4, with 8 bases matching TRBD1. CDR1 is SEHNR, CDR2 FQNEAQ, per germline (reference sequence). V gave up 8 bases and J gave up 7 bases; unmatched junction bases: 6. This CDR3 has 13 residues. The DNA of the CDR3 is TGTGCCAGCGGCGGACAGGGAGGTGAAAAACTGTTTTTT. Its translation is CASGGQGGEKLFF.

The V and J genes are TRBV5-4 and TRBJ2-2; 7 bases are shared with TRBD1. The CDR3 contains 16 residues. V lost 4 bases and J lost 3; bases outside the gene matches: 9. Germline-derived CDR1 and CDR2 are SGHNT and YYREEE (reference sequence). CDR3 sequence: CASSGTGTDYTGELFF. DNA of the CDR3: TGTGCCAGCAGCGGAACCGGGACAGACTACACCGGGGAGCTGTTTTTT.

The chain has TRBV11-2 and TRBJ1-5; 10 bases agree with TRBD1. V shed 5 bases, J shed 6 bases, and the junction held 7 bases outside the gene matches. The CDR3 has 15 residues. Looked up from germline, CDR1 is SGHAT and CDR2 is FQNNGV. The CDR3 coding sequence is TGTGCCAGCAGCCCTAGGACAGGGGGTTCTCAGCCCCAGCATTTT. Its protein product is CASSPRTGGSQPQHF.

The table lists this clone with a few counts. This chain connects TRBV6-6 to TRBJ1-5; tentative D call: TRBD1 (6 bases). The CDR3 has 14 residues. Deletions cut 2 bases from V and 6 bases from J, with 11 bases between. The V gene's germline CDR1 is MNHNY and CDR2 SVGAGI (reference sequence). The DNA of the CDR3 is TGTGCCAGCAGTTACACCCAGGGGACTCAGCCCCAGCATTTT. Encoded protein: CASSYTQGTQPQHF.

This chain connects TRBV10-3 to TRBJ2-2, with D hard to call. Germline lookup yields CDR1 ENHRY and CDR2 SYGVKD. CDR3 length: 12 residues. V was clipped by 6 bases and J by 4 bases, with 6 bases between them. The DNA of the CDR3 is TGTGCCATCAGGTCGGGCACCGGGGAGCTGTTTTTT. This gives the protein CAIRSGTGELFF.

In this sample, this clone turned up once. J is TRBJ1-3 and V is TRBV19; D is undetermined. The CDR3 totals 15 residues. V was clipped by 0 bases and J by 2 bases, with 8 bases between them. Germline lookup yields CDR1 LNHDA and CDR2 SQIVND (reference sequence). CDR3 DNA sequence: TGTGCCAGTAGTATAGATTACCGGACTGGAAACACCATATATTTT. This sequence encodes CASSIDYRTGNTIYF.

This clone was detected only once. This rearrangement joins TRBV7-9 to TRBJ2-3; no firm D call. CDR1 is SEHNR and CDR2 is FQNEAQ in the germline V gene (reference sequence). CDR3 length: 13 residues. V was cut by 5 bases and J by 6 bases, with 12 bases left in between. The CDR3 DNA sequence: TGTGCCAGCAGCCCACCGTCCTCCGATACGCAGTATTTT. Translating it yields CASSPPSSDTQYF.

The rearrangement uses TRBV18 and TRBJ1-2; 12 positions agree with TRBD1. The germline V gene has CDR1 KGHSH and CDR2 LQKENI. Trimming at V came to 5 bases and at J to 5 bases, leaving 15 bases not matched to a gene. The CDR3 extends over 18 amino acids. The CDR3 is CASSSTPGTGGFLYGYTF. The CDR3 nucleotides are TGTGCCAGCTCATCGACCCCCGGGACAGGGGGCTTTCTTTATGGCTACACCTTC. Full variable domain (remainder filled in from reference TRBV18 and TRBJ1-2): NAGVMQNPRHLVRRRGQEARLRCSPMKGHSHVYWYRQLPEEGLKFMVYLQKENIIDESGMPKERFSAEFPKEGPSILRIQQVVRGDSAAYFCASSSTPGTGGFLYGYTFGSGTRLTVV.